These 28 T cell receptor beta chains were sequenced from one sample in a study of long-term antiretroviral therapy in people with HIV. Survey-level immunoSEQ v3.0 assays were run. Measured with immunoSEQ multiplex PCR; TCRdb has only the in-frame clones, and not every one. This sample yields 42,000 or so clones, of which more than 80% are seen a single time; 4.5% to 6% belongs to the top ten. The sequencing used unsorted PBMCs, collected 3.1 years after starting antiretroviral therapy. Source of these receptors: a woman between 45 and 65 years old with HIV.

The chain combines TRBV11-2 with TRBJ2-2; perhaps TRBD1 as D (6 bases). V lost 2 bases and J 0 bases, leaving 7 bases between the germline ends. Germline CDR1 SGHAT, CDR2 FQNNGV. CDR3 size: 15 residues. The CDR3 loop reads CASSLRTANTGELFF. CDR3 bases: TGTGCCAGCAGCTTAAGGACAGCGAACACCGGGGAGCTGTTTTTT.

The rearrangement joins TRBV7-2 to TRBJ1-1; 8 nucleotides align to TRBD1. The V gene's germline CDR1 is SGHTA and CDR2 FQGNSA. This CDR3 contains 14 residues. The junction had 9 bases not matched to a gene; V was cut back by 5 bases and J by 7 bases. CDR3 protein: CASSRGTGAHEAFF. DNA for the CDR3: TGTGCCAGCAGCCGAGGGACAGGTGCCCATGAAGCTTTCTTT.

J is TRBJ1-4 and V is TRBV19; weak D call: TRBD1 (5 bases). CDR3 length equals 15 residues. Germline CDR1 is LNHDA and CDR2 is SQIVND (reference sequence). Trimming removed 3 bases at V and 8 bases at J, with 16 bases between. In DNA, the CDR3 is TGTGCCAGTAGTATTTTCGGCAGGGAATACGAAAAACTGTTTTTT. It translates to CASSIFGREYEKLFF.

The table lists this clone with a count of one. The chain joins TRBV6-5 to TRBJ2-7; 7 bases agree with TRBD2. Germline CDR1 and CDR2: MNHEY and SVGAGI. The CDR3 is made up of 14 amino acids. The V and J ends lost 8 bases and 5 bases, in that order; junction bases with no gene match: 12. The CDR3 nucleotides read TGTGCCAGCTCCGACGGGGGGAGGGAGGACGAGCAGTACTTC. Protein sequence: CASSDGGREDEQYF.

CDR3 in amino acids: CATSRDLATGELFF. CDR3 coding DNA: TGTGCCACCAGCAGAGATCTTGCCACCGGGGAGCTGTTTTTT. V and J are TRBV15 and TRBJ2-2; D uncertain. The V gene's germline CDR1 is LNHNV and CDR2 YYDKDF (reference sequence). The V and J ends lost 0 bases and 4 bases respectively, with 6 bases between them. This CDR3 has 14 residues. Complete variable domain (other parts from reference TRBV15 and TRBJ2-2): DAMVIQNPRYQVTQFGKPVTLSCSQTLNHNVMYWYQQKSSQAPKLLFHYYDKDFNNEADTPDNFQSRRPNTSFCFLDIRSPGLGDTAMYLCATSRDLATGELFFGEGSRLTVL.

The gene calls are TRBV7-9 and TRBJ2-5, with TRBD1 matching 7 bases. Trimming removed 5 bases from V and 0 bases from J; junction bases left unmatched: 3. Germline V CDR1 and CDR2: SEHNR, FQNEAQ (reference sequence). The CDR3 has 14 amino acids. The CDR3 DNA reads TGTGCCAGCAGCCCTGGACAGGACCAAGAGACCCAGTACTTC. This codes for CASSPGQDQETQYF. The complete variable domain, with remaining parts taken from reference TRBV7-9 and TRBJ2-5, reads DTGVSQNPRHKITKRGQNVTFRCDPISEHNRLYWYRQTLGQGPEFLTYFQNEAQLEKSRLLSDRFSAERPKGSFSTLEIQRTEQGDSAMYLCASSPGQDQETQYFGPGTRLLVL.

V usage is TRBV7-3 and J usage is TRBJ1-6, with unresolved D. From germline, CDR1 is SGHTA and CDR2 FQGTGA. V was pared by 2 bases and J by 4 bases, with 15 bases between. This CDR3 is built from 17 residues. CDR3 loop: CASSLGSREGYNSPLHF. For the CDR3, the DNA is TGTGCCAGCAGCTTAGGTAGCCGGGAAGGGTATAATTCACCCCTCCACTTT.

The V and J genes are TRBV7-2 and TRBJ2-2; 10 nucleotides agree with TRBD2. V shed 1 base and J 6 bases; nucleotides not matched to a gene: 8. Germline CDR1 is SGHTA and CDR2 is FQGNSA. CDR3 length: 17 residues. In DNA, the CDR3 is TGTGCCAGCAGCTTAGGGGGCCTAGCGGGGGAAGCCGGGGAGCTGTTTTTT. Translating gives CASSLGGLAGEAGELFF.

The rearrangement joins TRBV11-2 to TRBJ1-1; D perhaps matches TRBD1 (6 bases). Germline CDR1 and CDR2: SGHAT and FQNNGV. V lost 3 bases and J 5 bases, leaving 16 bases between the germline ends. The CDR3 loop spans 15 amino acids. CDR3 protein: CASSFRGGPGTEAFF. For the CDR3, the DNA is TGTGCCAGCAGCTTCAGGGGAGGCCCAGGGACTGAAGCTTTCTTT.

This rearrangement joins TRBV5-6 to TRBJ1-5; D is unresolved. The CDR3 totals 15 residues. Germline V gene data show CDR1 as SGHDT and CDR2 as YYEEEE. Trimming took 0 bases from V and 1 from J, leaving 8 bases between them. CDR3 sequence (DNA): TGTGCCAGCAGCTTGGATGGAGGGAGCAATCAGCCCCAGCATTTT. It specifies CASSLDGGSNQPQHF.

CDR3 protein: CASSLASATYEQYF. The CDR3 nucleotides are TGTGCCAGCAGCTTAGCTTCAGCTACCTACGAGCAGTACTTC. The rearrangement joins TRBV7-2 to TRBJ2-7; no reliable D call. CDR3 length: 14 residues. V dropped 0 bases and J dropped 2 bases, with 8 bases sitting between them. Germline CDR1 reads SGHTA; CDR2 reads FQGNSA.

This sequence joins TRBV6-5 and TRBJ2-2, with a possible D match to TRBD1 (6 bases). Trimming pared 6 bases from V and 4 bases from J, leaving 18 bases between. The CDR3 totals 16 residues. CDR1 and CDR2 (germline): MNHEY, SVGAGI. The CDR3 is CASSYLQGRRTGELFF. The CDR3 DNA follows: TGTGCCAGCAGCTACCTACAGGGTAGGCGCACCGGGGAGCTGTTTTTT.

The chain carries TRBV27 and TRBJ2-7; 11 nucleotides match TRBD1. CDR1 and CDR2 (germline): MNHEY, SMNVEV (reference sequence). The CDR3 covers 13 residues. J gave up 2 bases and V 8 bases, and 2 bases lay outside the gene matches. CDR3 protein: CASGGQGAYEQYF. In DNA form, the CDR3 reads TGTGCCAGCGGGGGACAGGGGGCCTACGAGCAGTACTTC.

The V gene is TRBV29-1, the J gene TRBJ1-1; no clear D gene. Germline CDR1 reads SQVTM; CDR2 reads ANQGSEA. The CDR3 has 14 residues. Trimming took off 7 bases at V and 2 bases at J, with 17 bases between the two ends. The CDR3 protein is CSANGRRLNTEAFF. The CDR3 bases are TGCAGCGCCAATGGACGCCGGCTTAACACTGAAGCTTTCTTT.

The genes are TRBV30 and TRBJ1-1, with unresolved D. This CDR3 region has 12 residues. Looked up from germline, CDR1 is GTSNPN and CDR2 is SVGIG (reference sequence). Trimming took off 0 bases at V and 1 base at J, with 3 bases between the two ends. CDR3 in amino acids: CAWSVKNTEAFF. CDR3 DNA sequence: TGTGCCTGGAGTGTAAAGAACACTGAAGCTTTCTTT.

The chain combines TRBV27 with TRBJ2-3, with D unresolved. CDR3 size: 16 residues. The V end was cut by 5 bases, the J end by 5 bases, with 20 bases between. Germline loops: CDR1 MNHEY, CDR2 SMNVEV (reference sequence). Here the CDR3 reads CASSKWLKGLKDTQYF. DNA of the CDR3: TGTGCCAGCAGTAAATGGCTAAAGGGCCTAAAAGATACGCAGTATTTT.

This clone was seen once. This chain links TRBV9 with TRBJ2-3; D perhaps matches TRBD2 (7 bases). The CDR3 has 16 amino acids. V was shortened by 2 bases and J by 4 bases, with 17 bases between the two germline ends. CDR1 is SGDLS, CDR2 YYNGEE, per germline. The CDR3 DNA reads as TGTGCCAGCAGCGTCCTTTCCGGGGGGCCTGCAGATACGCAGTATTTT. Translating it yields CASSVLSGGPADTQYF.

The rearrangement links TRBV19 to TRBJ2-1, with 11 bases matching TRBD1. This CDR3 region has 15 residues. The germline gives CDR1 LNHDA, CDR2 SQIVND (reference sequence). With 5 bases clipped from V and 4 bases from J, the junction kept 4 bases outside the gene matches. CDR3 in amino acids: CASSGRDRGYNEQFF. DNA for the CDR3: TGTGCCAGTAGTGGCCGGGACAGGGGGTACAATGAGCAGTTCTTC.

This chain uses TRBV4-2 with TRBJ2-2; TRBD2 matches 8 bases. This CDR3 is 15 amino acids long. Trimming removed 2 bases from V and 5 bases from J; junction bases left unmatched: 4. Per germline, CDR1 LGHNA and CDR2 YNFKEQ. This CDR3 is CASSQPGGITGELFF. The CDR3, as DNA: TGTGCCAGCAGCCAACCGGGAGGGATTACCGGGGAGCTGTTTTTT.

As DNA, the CDR3 is TGTGCCAGCAGCTCGGGGACAGGGGACCGTGCGCAGTACTTC. It encodes CASSSGTGDRAQYF. This sequence joins TRBV5-4 and TRBJ2-7; TRBD1 matches at 10 bases. Germline V lookup: CDR1 SGHNT, CDR2 YYREEE (reference sequence). The trim removed 3 bases at V and 9 bases at J, leaving 9 bases unmatched. This CDR3 region has 14 residues.

In its sample, this clone was seen a few times. The chain links TRBV7-3 to TRBJ1-5; 9 bases are shared with TRBD1. This CDR3 has 13 amino acids. The V segment lost 4 bases and the J segment 7 bases; nucleotides outside the gene matches: 2. Germline loops: CDR1 SGHTA, CDR2 FQGTGA. CDR3 nucleotides: TGTGCCAGCAGCTCGGACAGGGGCCAGCCCCAGCATTTT. Its protein is CASSSDRGQPQHF. Together with reference TRBV7-3 and TRBJ1-5, the CDR3 gives the full variable domain: GAGVSQTPSNKVTEKGKYVELRCDPISGHTALYWYRQSLGQGPEFLIYFQGTGAADDSGLPNDRFFAVRPEGSVSTLKIQRTERGDSAVYLCASSSDRGQPQHFGDGTRLSIL.

The chain couples TRBV11-1 to TRBJ2-1; a weak D match, TRBD2 (6 bases). The CDR3 consists of 13 residues. The germline V gene encodes CDR1 SGHAT and CDR2 FQDESV (reference sequence). V was shortened by 5 bases and J by 8 bases, with 13 bases between the two germline ends. The CDR3 DNA follows: TGTGCCAGCAGCGGGGACGGAGGGGATGAGCAGTTCTTC. Amino acids: CASSGDGGDEQFF.

V usage is TRBV6-5 and J usage is TRBJ1-2; possible D gene TRBD1, 6 bases. The CDR3 runs 15 residues. The V end lost 0 bases, the J end lost 4 bases, and 12 bases lay between the germline ends. Germline CDR1 reads MNHEY; CDR2 reads SVGAGI. The CDR3 loop is CASSYSKGGLYGYTF. The DNA of the CDR3 is TGTGCCAGCAGTTACTCGAAGGGGGGACTCTATGGCTACACCTTC.

V gene TRBV6-1 combines with J gene TRBJ2-1; 7 bases align to TRBD2. V dropped 11 bases and J dropped 3; count of bases not matched to a gene: 10. The germline gives CDR1 MNHNS, CDR2 SASEGT. CDR3 length equals 14 residues. CDR3 region: CASHGGVNYNEQFF. Written as DNA, the CDR3 is TGTGCCTCGCATGGGGGGGTGAACTACAATGAGCAGTTCTTC.

The chain employs TRBV6-5 and TRBJ2-7; no clear D. The CDR3 loop spans 12 amino acids. Trimming pared 6 bases from V and 2 bases from J, leaving 8 bases between. Germline CDR1 reads MNHEY; CDR2 reads SVGAGI. CDR3 nucleotide sequence: TGTGCCAGCAGCCGAACCCCCTACGAGCAGTACTTC. Its protein product is CASSRTPYEQYF.

The chain combines TRBV7-7 with TRBJ2-2; D call uncertain. CDR1 is SSHAT and CDR2 is FNYEAQ in the germline V gene (reference sequence). This CDR3 spans 14 amino acids. V was pared by 3 bases and J by 4 bases, with 9 bases between. The CDR3 loop is CASSFYDGTGELFF. For the CDR3, the DNA is TGTGCCAGCAGCTTTTATGACGGCACCGGGGAGCTGTTTTTT.

V usage is TRBV15 and J usage is TRBJ2-3; 9 positions agree with TRBD2. Germline V gene data show CDR1 as LNHNV and CDR2 as YYDKDF (reference sequence). V lost 0 bases and J lost 5; bases outside the gene matches: 15. The CDR3 covers 19 residues. CDR3 DNA: TGTGCCACCAGCAGAGAAGGCGTTGCGGGGGGGCCTTTTGGAGATACGCAGTATTTT. It translates to CATSREGVAGGPFGDTQYF.

The gene calls are TRBV7-2 and TRBJ2-1, with TRBD2 identical over 9 bases. The CDR3 is 15 amino acids. Germline V gene sequence: CDR1 SGHTA, CDR2 FQGNSA. Unmatched junction bases numbered 6, after V lost 5 bases and J lost 4 bases. The CDR3 DNA sequence: TGTGCCAGCAGCGCAAGCGGGGGGCCGTACAATGAGCAGTTCTTC. This translates into CASSASGGPYNEQFF.